Following are 19 T cell receptor beta chains from one sample sequenced in a study of Ad26.COV2.S vaccination and SARS-CoV-2 variants. Sequencing was performed with immunoSEQ multiplex PCR; in TCRdb, only in-frame clones are kept and a portion is missing. The repertoire includes 300,000 to 450,000 clones, approximately 90% of them detected once, and around 4% sits in the top ten. The sequencing here drew on peripheral blood, taken after recovery from COVID-19. These receptors came from a human donor who had recovered from COVID-19.

The chain joins TRBV19 to TRBJ2-5; D is undetermined. V lost 6 bases and J 0 bases, leaving 8 bases between the germline ends. CDR1 LNHDA and CDR2 SQIVND come from the germline V gene (reference sequence). The CDR3 has 13 amino acids. Here the CDR3 DNA reads TGTGCCAGTAGGAAGGTAGACCAAGAGACCCAGTACTTC. Protein product: CASRKVDQETQYF. Filled out from reference TRBV19 and TRBJ2-5, the complete variable domain reads DGGITQSPKYLFRKEGQNVTLSCEQNLNHDAMYWYRQDPGQGLRLIYYSQIVNDFQKGDIAEGYSVSREKKESFPLTVTSAQKNPTAFYLCASRKVDQETQYFGPGTRLLVL.

The genes are TRBV7-6 and TRBJ1-1; a possible D gene is TRBD1 (5 bases). Germline assignment: CDR1 SGHVS and CDR2 FNYEAQ. The V end was cut by 2 bases, the J end by 1 base, with 8 bases between. The CDR3 sequence is 14 residues long. The CDR3 DNA sequence: TGTGCCAGCAGCTTATGGGGGAAGAACACTGAAGCTTTCTTT. Amino acids: CASSLWGKNTEAFF.

The rearrangement joins TRBV6-2 or TRBV6-3 to TRBJ2-3; no clear D gene. This CDR3 region has 13 residues. Germline V CDR1 and CDR2: MNHEY, SVGEGT. Deletions cut 7 bases from V and 3 bases from J, with 11 bases between. The CDR3 here is CASTPSWTDTQYF. The CDR3, as DNA: TGTGCCAGCACCCCGTCCTGGACAGATACGCAGTATTTT.

The chain links TRBV12-3 or TRBV12-4 to TRBJ1-2, with D tentatively TRBD1 (5 bases). The CDR3 is made up of 13 amino acids. V lost 6 bases and J lost 5, with 13 bases in between. CDR3 coding DNA: TGTGCCAGCAGCCCCGGGGGGAGATATGGCTACACCTTC. It yields the protein CASSPGGRYGYTF.

The gene calls are TRBV6-2 or TRBV6-3 and TRBJ2-5; 8 nucleotides agree with TRBD1. CDR1 is MNHEY, CDR2 SVGEGT, per germline. Unmatched junction bases numbered 9, after V lost 4 bases and J lost 14 bases. CDR3 size: 12 residues. The CDR3 loop is CASSSPPGQVYF. In nucleotides, the CDR3 is TGTGCCAGCAGTTCTCCGCCGGGACAGGTATACTTC.

The chain is built from TRBV7-2 and TRBJ2-7; no definite D call. The germline V gene encodes CDR1 SGHTA and CDR2 FQGNSA. Trimming shortened V by 1 base and J by 2 bases, and 9 bases separated the two germline ends. This CDR3 comprises 14 residues. The CDR3 sequence: CASSLVLVAYEQYF. CDR3 DNA: TGTGCCAGCAGCTTAGTTCTTGTGGCCTACGAGCAGTACTTC.

The chain uses TRBV7-9 and TRBJ2-3; TRBD1 matches at 9 bases. This CDR3 contains 14 residues. CDR1 SEHNR and CDR2 FQNEAQ come from the germline V gene (reference sequence). The trim removed 5 bases at V and 2 bases at J, leaving 2 bases unmatched. DNA for the CDR3: TGTGCCAGCAGCCGGACAGGGGTCACAGATACGCAGTATTTT. This codes for CASSRTGVTDTQYF.

This clone was detected once. The chain combines TRBV5-4 with TRBJ1-5; 8 nucleotides line up with TRBD1. The CDR3 extends over 14 amino acids. With V trimmed by 4 bases and J by 5 bases, 5 bases remained unmatched. Germline CDR1 reads SGHNT; CDR2 reads YYREEE (reference sequence). DNA for the CDR3: TGTGCCAGCAGCGCAGGGGGCAAAGATCAGCCCCAGCATTTT. Its translation: CASSAGGKDQPQHF.

The chain has TRBV5-1 and TRBJ2-3; D not resolved. CDR3 length: 14 amino acids. Germline assignment: CDR1 SGHRS and CDR2 YFSETQ. V lost 5 bases, J lost 0 bases, and 10 bases lay in between. In nucleotides, the CDR3 is TGCGCCAGCAGTGAACAGACTAGCACAGATACGCAGTATTTT. It specifies CASSEQTSTDTQYF.

J is TRBJ2-7 and V is TRBV7-8, with D possibly being TRBD2 (6 bases). Germline CDR1 is SGHVS and CDR2 is FQNEAQ. Trimming took off 2 bases at V and 7 bases at J, with 21 bases between the two ends. The CDR3 contains 16 residues. In DNA, the CDR3 is TGTGCCAGCAGCTTATTCATCGGAACTTCCAGCGGGGAGCAGTACTTC. Translating gives CASSLFIGTSSGEQYF.

The chain links TRBV5-1 to TRBJ2-2, with 8 positions matching TRBD1. This CDR3 contains 16 residues. The J segment lost 1 base and the V segment lost 4 bases, leaving 6 bases of the junction unmatched. CDR1 and CDR2 (germline): SGHRS, YFSETQ. CDR3 DNA sequence: TGCGCCAGCAGCCCCGGACAGGGCCGGAACACCGGGGAGCTGTTTTTT. It translates to CASSPGQGRNTGELFF.

The V and J genes are TRBV5-4 and TRBJ1-1; 8 bases fit TRBD1. The junction had 4 bases not matched to a gene; V was cut back by 5 bases and J by 1 base. This CDR3 spans 14 amino acids. Germline V lookup: CDR1 SGHNT, CDR2 YYREEE (reference sequence). CDR3 bases: TGTGCCAGCAGACAGGACAGGGAGAACACTGAAGCTTTCTTT. This codes for CASRQDRENTEAFF.

This clone showed up just once. This rearrangement joins TRBV5-5 to TRBJ1-6; 8 nucleotides align to TRBD1. CDR1 is SGHKS, CDR2 YYEKEE, per germline (reference sequence). With 4 bases clipped from V and 10 bases from J, the junction kept 7 bases outside the gene matches. The CDR3 contains 14 residues. CDR3 sequence: CASSRTGSRSPLHF. CDR3 nucleotide sequence: TGTGCCAGCAGCCGGACAGGGAGCCGATCACCCCTCCACTTT.

The chain carries TRBV25-1 and TRBJ2-1; D not certain. CDR3 length: 13 residues. V lost 4 bases and J 4 bases, leaving 8 bases between the germline ends. CDR1 and CDR2 (germline): MGHDK, SYGVNS. Written as DNA, the CDR3 is TGTGCCAGCAGTGTGCAGCTGTACAATGAGCAGTTCTTC. Residues: CASSVQLYNEQFF.

This chain uses TRBV24-1 with TRBJ1-1, with TRBD1 as a possible D gene (6 bases). The CDR3 runs to 16 residues. V was pared by 6 bases and J by 2 bases, with 18 bases between. The germline V gene has CDR1 KGHDR and CDR2 SFDVKD. The CDR3 here is CATSRGARGPNTEAFF. The CDR3 DNA reads as TGTGCCACCAGTAGGGGGGCTAGGGGCCCTAACACTGAAGCTTTCTTT.

CDR3 in DNA: TGTGCCAGCAGCGCTGGGGTAGGAAAAAAAGGCTCCTACGAGCAGTACTTC. It codes for CASSAGVGKKGSYEQYF. The chain has TRBV9 and TRBJ2-7, with D hard to call. Germline-derived CDR1 and CDR2 are SGDLS and YYNGEE. The CDR3 is 17 amino acids. Trimming took off 3 bases at V and 0 bases at J, with 19 bases between the two ends.

The chain recombines TRBV24-1 with TRBJ2-2, with D perhaps assigned TRBD1 or TRBD2 (5 bases each). Germline V gene lookup returns CDR1 KGHDR and CDR2 SFDVKD. The CDR3 extends over 14 amino acids. Trimming stripped 6 bases from V and 6 bases from J, with 13 bases between. The CDR3 nucleotides read TGTGCCACCAGTCGTCTGGGGGTTCCCGGGGAGCTGTTTTTT. Its translation: CATSRLGVPGELFF.

The chain employs TRBV2 and TRBJ1-3; 7 nucleotides match TRBD1. V gave up 6 bases and J gave up 0 bases; unmatched junction bases: 8. This CDR3 is 16 amino acids long. CDR1 SNHLY and CDR2 FYNNEI come from the germline V gene. The CDR3 protein is CASRRIDRDSGNTIYF. CDR3 DNA sequence: TGTGCCAGCAGGCGGATCGACAGGGACTCTGGAAACACCATATATTTT.

This chain connects TRBV7-8 to TRBJ2-7; 9 bases agree with TRBD1. Trimming removed 5 bases from V and 0 bases from J; junction bases left unmatched: 11. The CDR3 extends over 17 amino acids. Per germline, CDR1 SGHVS and CDR2 FQNEAQ. Here the CDR3 DNA reads TGTGCCAGCAGCGGGGGCGGACAGGGGTGGGTCTCCTACGAGCAGTACTTC. It codes for CASSGGGQGWVSYEQYF.